The clone carrying this T cell receptor (beta chain) was seen repeatedly, ten times or more. The antigen remains undetermined. These data originate in a study of T-cell reconstitution after alpha-beta-depleted transplantation in children. Study-wide results and limits: Recipient T cells and thymic progenitors that survived were the source of the high TCRbeta diversity seen at day 60 in some patients. At around two months after transplant, the alpha-beta T cells were reportedly derived from several hundred expanded clones that came from non-depleted graft cells.

Construction of the TCRbeta library involved unique molecular identifiers. TCRdb itself ran the PCR reads through MiXCR, one entry per CDR3 protein. The table shows about 90,000 distinct CDR3 sequences, with roughly 16% occurring only once. Germline values: CDR1 WNHNN, CDR2 SYGVQD (reference sequence). The CDR3 is made up of 13 amino acids. V shed 3 bases and J shed 5 bases, with 10 bases lying between them. This chain connects TRBV10-1 to TRBJ1-2; tentative D call: TRBD1 (6 bases). Sample: PBMCs, mostly from graft donor cells, taken 180 days after TCRalphabeta/CD19-depleted stem cell transplant. This receptor was taken from a male patient aged 2 to 10 who had a stem cell transplant for acute lymphoblastic leukemia, so the T cells may come from the graft donor. CDR3 amino acids: CASSEQGRYGYTF. The CDR3 nucleotides are TGCGCCAGCAGTGAACAGGGCCGGTATGGCTACACCTTC.